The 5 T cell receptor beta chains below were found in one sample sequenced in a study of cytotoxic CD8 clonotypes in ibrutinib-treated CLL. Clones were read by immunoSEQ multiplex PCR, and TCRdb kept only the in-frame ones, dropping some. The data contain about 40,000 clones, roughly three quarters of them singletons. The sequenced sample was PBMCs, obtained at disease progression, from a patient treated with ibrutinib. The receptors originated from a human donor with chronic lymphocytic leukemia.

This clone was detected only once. CDR3 residues: CASSAYPTGLDEQYF. DNA for the CDR3: TGTGCCAGTAGTGCCTACCCGACAGGGTTGGACGAGCAGTACTTC. The chain is built from TRBV19 and TRBJ2-7, with 7 bases that match TRBD1. With V trimmed by 5 bases and J by 5 bases, 12 bases remained unmatched. The germline V gene encodes CDR1 LNHDA and CDR2 SQIVND (reference sequence). There are 15 residues in the CDR3.

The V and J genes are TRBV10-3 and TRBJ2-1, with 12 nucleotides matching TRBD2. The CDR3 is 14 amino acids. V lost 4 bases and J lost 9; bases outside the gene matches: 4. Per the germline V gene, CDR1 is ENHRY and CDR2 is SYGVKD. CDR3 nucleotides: TGTGCCATCAGTGGGACTAGCGGGAAGGGTGAGCAGTTCTTC. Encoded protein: CAISGTSGKGEQFF.

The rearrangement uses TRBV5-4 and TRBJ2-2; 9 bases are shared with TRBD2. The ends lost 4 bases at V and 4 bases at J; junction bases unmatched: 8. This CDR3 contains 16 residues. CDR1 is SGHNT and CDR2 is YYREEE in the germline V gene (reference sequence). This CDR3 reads CASSNPLLAGTGELFF. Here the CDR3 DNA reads TGTGCCAGCAGCAACCCATTACTAGCGGGCACCGGGGAGCTGTTTTTT.

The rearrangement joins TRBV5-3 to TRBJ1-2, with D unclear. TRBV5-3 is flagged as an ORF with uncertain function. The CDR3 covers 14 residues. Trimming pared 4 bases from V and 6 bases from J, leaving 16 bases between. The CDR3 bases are TGTGCCAGAAGCCGGGCCGGACCGCTTGATGGCTACACCTTC. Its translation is CARSRAGPLDGYTF.

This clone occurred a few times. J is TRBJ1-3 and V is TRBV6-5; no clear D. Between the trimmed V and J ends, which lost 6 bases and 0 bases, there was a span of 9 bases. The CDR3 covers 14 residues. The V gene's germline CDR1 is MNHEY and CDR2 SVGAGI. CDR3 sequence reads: CASSDGGSGNTIYF. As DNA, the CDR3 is TGTGCCAGCAGCGACGGCGGCTCTGGAAACACCATATATTTT.